These T cell receptor beta chains were read from a single sample in a study of blood T cell repertoires in COVID-19. Assay: immunoSEQ multiplex PCR; the TCRdb copy retains only in-frame clones and omits some. The profile shows around 79,000 clones, approximately 80% of them singletons. Sequencing used peripheral blood. The origin of the receptors is a woman aged 60 to 75 with acute or convalescent COVID-19. Each CDR3 is given with its conserved first and last residue. The D gene is left open where the match is weak. Some rows have no size entry. The others give once, few or many, or a class for an expanded clone.

D gene: TRBD2
J gene: TRBJ2-3
V gene: TRBV11-2
clone size: few
CDR3 protein: CASSYLGTSVSDTQYF
CDR3 DNA: TGTGCCAGCAGCTATCTCGGGACTAGCGTGTCAGATACGCAGTATTTT

D gene: TRBD2
J gene: TRBJ2-1
V gene: TRBV11-2
clone size: -
CDR3 protein: CASSPVLGGTSSYNEQFF
CDR3 DNA: TGTGCCAGCAGCCCAGTCTTGGGCGGGACTAGCTCCTACAATGAGCAGTTCTTC

D gene: -
J gene: TRBJ1-1
V gene: TRBV3-1/TRBV3-2
clone size: -
CDR3 protein: CASSQDWGVRAFF
CDR3 DNA: TGTGCCAGCAGCCAAGATTGGGGGGTTCGGGCTTTCTTT

D gene: -
J gene: TRBJ1-4
V gene: TRBV9
clone size: -
CDR3 protein: CASSETGARGEKLFF
CDR3 DNA: TGTGCCAGCAGCGAAACGGGTGCTAGAGGGGAAAAACTGTTTTTT

D gene: -
J gene: TRBJ1-4
V gene: TRBV6-5
clone size: -
CDR3 protein: CASNPTRATNEKLFF
CDR3 DNA: TGTGCCAGCAATCCCACCCGAGCAACTAATGAAAAACTGTTTTTT

D gene: TRBD1
J gene: TRBJ2-7
V gene: TRBV5-1
clone size: -
CDR3 protein: CASSIGQGAYEQYF
CDR3 DNA: TGCGCCAGCAGCATAGGACAGGGGGCCTACGAGCAGTACTTC

D gene: TRBD2
J gene: TRBJ2-7
V gene: TRBV27
clone size: -
CDR3 protein: CANTNPVRLAGHFYEQYF
CDR3 DNA: TGTGCCAACACGAATCCAGTTCGGCTAGCGGGGCATTTCTACGAGCAGTACTTC

D gene: -
J gene: TRBJ1-1
V gene: TRBV6-1
clone size: -
CDR3 protein: CASSENRNTEAFF
CDR3 DNA: TGTGCCAGCAGTGAGAACAGAAACACTGAAGCTTTCTTT

D gene: -
J gene: TRBJ2-2
V gene: TRBV19
clone size: -
CDR3 protein: CASSQGSGELFF
CDR3 DNA: TGTGCCAGTAGTCAGGGTTCCGGGGAGCTGTTTTTT

D gene: -
J gene: TRBJ1-2
V gene: TRBV18
clone size: -
CDR3 protein: CASSPTREGYTF
CDR3 DNA: TGTGCCAGCTCACCAACGCGGGAGGGCTACACCTTC

D gene: -
J gene: TRBJ1-1
V gene: TRBV30
clone size: -
CDR3 protein: CAWGGGGAAEAFF
CDR3 DNA: TGTGCCTGGGGTGGCGGGGGCGCTGCTGAAGCTTTCTTT

D gene: -
J gene: TRBJ1-2
V gene: TRBV19
clone size: few
CDR3 protein: CASNSGSTNYGYTF
CDR3 DNA: TGTGCCAGTAACTCAGGGTCTACAAACTATGGCTACACCTTC

D gene: -
J gene: TRBJ2-7
V gene: TRBV3-1/TRBV3-2
clone size: -
CDR3 protein: CASSQRRGPTRDEQYF
CDR3 DNA: TGTGCCAGCAGCCAGAGGCGGGGGCCAACTAGGGACGAGCAGTACTTC

D gene: -
J gene: TRBJ2-2
V gene: TRBV11-2
clone size: -
CDR3 protein: CASSLGGHGTGELFF
CDR3 DNA: TGTGCCAGCAGCTTAGGGGGCCATGGGACCGGGGAGCTGTTTTTT

D gene: TRBD1
J gene: TRBJ1-6
V gene: TRBV19
clone size: -
CDR3 protein: CASSMRTGDGNSPLHF
CDR3 DNA: TGTGCCAGTAGTATGAGAACAGGGGATGGTAATTCACCCCTCCACTTT

D gene: -
J gene: TRBJ2-3
V gene: TRBV11-2
clone size: once
CDR3 protein: CASSLDLFSTDTQYF
CDR3 DNA: TGTGCCAGCAGCTTAGATCTATTTAGCACAGATACGCAGTATTTT

D gene: TRBD1
J gene: TRBJ1-4
V gene: TRBV4-1
clone size: -
CDR3 protein: CASSQDTQGAANEKLFF
CDR3 DNA: TGCGCCAGCAGCCAGGATACACAGGGGGCGGCTAATGAAAAACTGTTTTTT

D gene: TRBD2
J gene: TRBJ2-1
V gene: TRBV30
clone size: -
CDR3 protein: CAWSVKRGWTYNEQFF
CDR3 DNA: TGTGCCTGGAGTGTTAAGCGGGGGTGGACCTACAATGAGCAGTTCTTC

D gene: -
J gene: TRBJ1-1
V gene: TRBV2
clone size: -
CDR3 protein: CASEDSGDTEAFF
CDR3 DNA: TGTGCCAGCGAGGACAGCGGGGACACTGAAGCTTTCTTT

D gene: TRBD1
J gene: TRBJ1-5
V gene: TRBV10-3
clone size: -
CDR3 protein: CAIRKTGEDQPQHF
CDR3 DNA: TGTGCCATCAGGAAGACAGGGGAGGACCAGCCCCAGCATTTT

D gene: TRBD2
J gene: TRBJ2-1
V gene: TRBV5-4
clone size: -
CDR3 protein: CASSSPGGPVNEQFF
CDR3 DNA: TGTGCCAGCAGCTCACCGGGGGGGCCGGTCAATGAGCAGTTCTTC

D gene: TRBD1
J gene: TRBJ1-1
V gene: TRBV19
clone size: -
CDR3 protein: CASTETGLNTEAFF
CDR3 DNA: TGTGCCAGTACGGAGACAGGGCTGAACACTGAAGCTTTCTTT

D gene: TRBD2
J gene: TRBJ2-3
V gene: TRBV10-3
clone size: -
CDR3 protein: CATRLAGPDTQYF
CDR3 DNA: TGTGCCACCCGACTAGCGGGCCCAGATACGCAGTATTTT

D gene: -
J gene: TRBJ1-5
V gene: TRBV19
clone size: -
CDR3 protein: CASRWGGNSNQPQHF
CDR3 DNA: TGTGCCAGTAGGTGGGGGGGTAACAGCAATCAGCCCCAGCATTTT

D gene: -
J gene: TRBJ1-5
V gene: TRBV13
clone size: -
CDR3 protein: CASSLGPGSDQPQHF
CDR3 DNA: TGTGCCAGCAGCTTAGGCCCGGGAAGCGATCAGCCCCAGCATTTT

D gene: -
J gene: TRBJ1-6
V gene: TRBV10-1
clone size: once
CDR3 protein: CATSGTTNSPLHF
CDR3 DNA: TGCGCCACTTCAGGGACTACTAATTCACCCCTCCACTTT

D gene: -
J gene: TRBJ2-2
V gene: TRBV3-1/TRBV3-2
clone size: -
CDR3 protein: CASSLRTSGELFF
CDR3 DNA: TGTGCCAGCAGCTTGCGTACGAGCGGGGAGCTGTTTTTT

D gene: TRBD1
J gene: TRBJ1-6
V gene: TRBV19
clone size: -
CDR3 protein: CASSMPTDRPNSPLHF
CDR3 DNA: TGTGCCAGTAGTATGCCTACGGACAGGCCCAATTCACCCCTCCACTTT

D gene: -
J gene: TRBJ1-4
V gene: TRBV5-1
clone size: -
CDR3 protein: CARTGTLPTNEKLFF
CDR3 DNA: TGCGCCAGGACCGGGACACTTCCAACTAATGAAAAACTGTTTTTT

D gene: -
J gene: TRBJ2-2
V gene: TRBV5-1
clone size: -
CDR3 protein: CASSSQGESGELFF
CDR3 DNA: TGCGCCAGCAGCTCACAGGGAGAATCCGGGGAGCTGTTTTTT

D gene: TRBD1
J gene: TRBJ1-1
V gene: TRBV11-2
clone size: -
CDR3 protein: CASSGGQGSHTEAFF
CDR3 DNA: TGTGCCAGCAGCGGGGGACAGGGTTCTCACACTGAAGCTTTCTTT

D gene: -
J gene: TRBJ2-3
V gene: TRBV11-1
clone size: once
CDR3 protein: CASSRRDFSTDTQYF
CDR3 DNA: TGTGCCAGCAGCCGTCGGGATTTTAGCACAGATACGCAGTATTTT

D gene: -
J gene: TRBJ2-3
V gene: TRBV1
clone size: -
CDR3 protein: CTSGTSGAFTDTQYF
CDR3 DNA: TGCACCAGCGGAACGAGCGGGGCCTTCACAGATACGCAGTATTTT

D gene: TRBD1
J gene: TRBJ1-2
V gene: TRBV6-4
clone size: -
CDR3 protein: CASSDLAGTVRFYGYTF
CDR3 DNA: TGTGCCAGCAGTGACTTAGCCGGGACAGTGAGATTTTATGGCTACACCTTC

D gene: TRBD1
J gene: TRBJ1-1
V gene: TRBV19
clone size: -
CDR3 protein: CASSPGGQGGSEAFF
CDR3 DNA: TGTGCCAGTAGTCCGGGGGGACAGGGAGGATCTGAAGCTTTCTTT

D gene: -
J gene: TRBJ1-2
V gene: TRBV6-5
clone size: -
CDR3 protein: CASSRQTNYGYTF
CDR3 DNA: TGTGCCAGCAGTCGACAGACTAACTATGGCTACACCTTC

D gene: -
J gene: TRBJ1-1
V gene: TRBV12-3/TRBV12-4
clone size: -
CDR3 protein: CASSPLRGGEAFF
CDR3 DNA: TGTGCCAGCAGCCCGCTGAGAGGAGGTGAAGCTTTCTTT

D gene: -
J gene: TRBJ1-5
V gene: TRBV27
clone size: once
CDR3 protein: CASSLVGAVGNQPQHF
CDR3 DNA: TGTGCCAGCAGTTTAGTGGGGGCGGTGGGCAATCAGCCCCAGCATTTT

D gene: -
J gene: TRBJ1-2
V gene: TRBV2
clone size: once
CDR3 protein: CASSEGIGRDYLNYGYTF
CDR3 DNA: TGTGCCAGCAGTGAAGGGATCGGACGGGACTACCTTAACTATGGCTACACCTTC

D gene: -
J gene: TRBJ2-3
V gene: TRBV3-1/TRBV3-2
clone size: few
CDR3 protein: CASSQGHLGADTQYF
CDR3 DNA: TGTGCCAGCAGTCAGGGACACCTCGGCGCAGATACGCAGTATTTT

D gene: -
J gene: TRBJ1-3
V gene: TRBV9
clone size: -
CDR3 protein: CASSPRRGSGNTIYF
CDR3 DNA: TGTGCCAGCAGCCCAAGGAGAGGGTCAGGAAACACCATATATTTT

D gene: -
J gene: TRBJ2-2
V gene: TRBV7-6
clone size: -
CDR3 protein: CASSSYPGVSGELFF
CDR3 DNA: TGTGCCAGCAGCTCATACCCGGGGGTTTCCGGGGAGCTGTTTTTT

D gene: TRBD1
J gene: TRBJ1-4
V gene: TRBV11-2
clone size: once
CDR3 protein: CASSLGTGPEKLFF
CDR3 DNA: TGTGCCAGCAGCTTAGGGACAGGGCCTGAAAAACTGTTTTTT

D gene: -
J gene: TRBJ2-3
V gene: TRBV18
clone size: -
CDR3 protein: CASSSTDTSTDTQYF
CDR3 DNA: TGTGCCAGCTCATCAACGGACACGAGCACAGATACGCAGTATTTT

D gene: TRBD1
J gene: TRBJ1-6
V gene: TRBV15
clone size: -
CDR3 protein: CATSREDRDQSPLHF
CDR3 DNA: TGTGCCACCAGCAGAGAGGACAGGGATCAATCACCCCTCCACTTT